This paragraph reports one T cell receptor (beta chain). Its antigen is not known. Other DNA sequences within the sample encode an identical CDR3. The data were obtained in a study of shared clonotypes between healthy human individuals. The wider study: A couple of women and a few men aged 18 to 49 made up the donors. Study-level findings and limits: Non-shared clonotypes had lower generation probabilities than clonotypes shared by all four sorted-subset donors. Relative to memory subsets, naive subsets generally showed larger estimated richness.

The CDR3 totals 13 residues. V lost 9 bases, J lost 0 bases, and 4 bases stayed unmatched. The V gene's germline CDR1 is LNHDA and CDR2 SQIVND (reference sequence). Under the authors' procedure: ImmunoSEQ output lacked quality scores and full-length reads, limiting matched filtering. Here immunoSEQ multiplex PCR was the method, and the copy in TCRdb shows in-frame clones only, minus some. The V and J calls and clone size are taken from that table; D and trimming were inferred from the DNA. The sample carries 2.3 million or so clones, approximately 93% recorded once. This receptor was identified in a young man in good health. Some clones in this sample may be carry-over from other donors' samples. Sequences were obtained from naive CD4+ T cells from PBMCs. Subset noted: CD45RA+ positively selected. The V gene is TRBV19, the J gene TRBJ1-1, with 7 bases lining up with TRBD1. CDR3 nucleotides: TGTGCCAGCAGGGACAGACTGAACACTGAAGCTTTCTTT. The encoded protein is CASRDRLNTEAFF.